Presented here are 13 T cell receptor beta chains from one specimen sequenced in a study of tumor and adjacent non-tumor tissue in lung cancer. The template was RNA from unsorted bulk tissue. This non-tumor lung sample came from over 3 cm beyond the tumor edge. TCRbeta libraries were built with three rounds of nested PCR, modified from ARM-PCR. Using its own MiXCR run on the multiplex PCR reads, TCRdb lists one record per CDR3 protein. This table holds 40,000 to 45,000 distinct CDR3 sequences, around three fifths found once. The specimen sequenced was distant non-tumor lung tissue. Receptors were obtained from a man aged 45-65 years with non-small cell lung cancer.

For this clonotype: Without the conserved terminal phenylalanine or tryptophan, this CDR3 likely stems from a read error. This chain connects TRBV12-3 or TRBV12-4 to TRBJ1-5, with a weak D call TRBD1 (5 bases). The V and J ends lost 7 bases and 9 bases respectively, with 25 bases between them. The CDR3 runs to 16 residues. Written as DNA, the CDR3 is TGTGCCAGCACTCTCTCAGTAGGGACCCCCTTTTGGCCCCAGCATTTA. Translation: CASTLSVGTPFWPQHL.

This clonotype was found a few times. This may be a read error, as it is one base from a much larger clone. The chain is built from TRBV2 and TRBJ2-7; possibly TRBD1 for D (6 bases). Trimming left V 10 bases short and J 2 bases short, with 12 bases between. The germline gives CDR1 SNHLY, CDR2 FYNNEI. The CDR3 consists of 12 residues. CDR3: CANNEGAYEQYF. The CDR3 DNA reads as TGTGCCAACAACGAGGGGGCCTACGAGCAGTACTTC.

By sample fraction, this clonotype is large. V is TRBV5-4 and J is TRBJ2-7, with D perhaps TRBD1 or TRBD2 (5 bases each). The CDR3 spans 14 residues. The V gene's germline CDR1 is SGHNT and CDR2 YYREEE (reference sequence). Trimming pared 3 bases from V and 4 bases from J, leaving 14 bases between. In nucleotides, the CDR3 is TGTGCCAGCAGCTCTGGGACGGTCGCGTACGAGCAGTACTTC. Its translation: CASSSGTVAYEQYF.

As regards this clonotype: The conserved phenylalanine or tryptophan is not found at the CDR3 terminus, so this likely reflects a read error. The chain employs TRBV5-6 and TRBJ2-3, with D uncertain. This CDR3 spans 15 amino acids. Germline CDR1 is SGHDT and CDR2 is YYEEEE. The CDR3 DNA is TGCGCCAGTAGCTTTGAAGCAATGAATACAGATAAGCAGTATTTG. As protein: CASSFEAMNTDKQYL.

Of note for this clonotype: The germline gene is not matched at one end of the junction; a read error may be the cause. The V gene is TRBV5-5, the J gene TRBJ2-7, with D unresolved. This CDR3 contains 14 residues. Germline CDR1 and CDR2: SGHKS and YYEKEE (reference sequence). The CDR3 loop reads CASSLPWYTYEQYF. CDR3 coding DNA: TGTGCCAGCAGCTTGCCATGGTATACCTACGAACAGTACTTC. Using reference TRBV5-5 and TRBJ2-7 for the parts outside the CDR3, the full variable domain is DAGVTQSPTHLIKTRGQQVTLRCSPISGHKSVSWYQQVLGQGPQFIFQYYEKEERGRGNFPDRFSARQFPNYSSELNVNALLLGDSALYLCASSLPWYTYEQYFGPGTRLTVT.

A word on this clonotype: One end of the junction is discordant with germline, which a read error may explain. The CDR3 DNA reads TGCAGTGCTAGACGCGGGGGTAACATCGGGGAACTGTTTTTT. It yields the protein CSARRGGNIGELFF. The V gene is TRBV20-1, the J gene TRBJ2-2; 7 bases map to TRBD2. Germline loops: CDR1 DFQATT, CDR2 SNEGSKA (reference sequence). The CDR3 has 14 amino acids.

Note on this clonotype: The junction does not match germline at one end; this may be a read error. J is TRBJ1-6 and V is TRBV5-1, with TRBD1 identical over 8 bases. The germline V gene encodes CDR1 SGHRS and CDR2 YFSETQ. The CDR3 length is 14 residues. CDR3 sequence (DNA): TGCGCCAACAGCTTTGCAGGGGGCGAATCACACCTCCACTTT. Translating it yields CANSFAGGESHLHF.

At least ten counts were recorded for this clonotype. The chain recombines TRBV6-6 with TRBJ1-4; 11 bases match TRBD1. The CDR3 spans 15 residues. Germline V CDR1 and CDR2: MNHNY, SVGAGI (reference sequence). Trimming removed 2 bases from V and 6 bases from J; junction bases left unmatched: 2. The CDR3 loop is CASSYPGQGDEKLFF. CDR3 DNA sequence: TGTGCCAGCAGTTACCCGGGACAGGGGGATGAAAAACTGTTTTTT.

Of note for this clonotype: A single base separates this from a much larger clone, so it may be a read error. V is TRBV13 and J is TRBJ2-7; D remains ambiguous. The V gene's germline CDR1 is PRHDT and CDR2 FYEKMQ (reference sequence). This CDR3 has 16 residues. The V gene lost 1 base and the J gene lost 0 bases, with 13 bases spanning the gap. CDR3 DNA: TGTGCCAGCAGCTTAGCCTTGGTAGGTAGCTCCTACGAGCAGTACTTC. Encoded protein: CASSLALVGSSYEQYF.

Of note for this clonotype: The CDR3 carries no conserved terminal phenylalanine or tryptophan, so it likely arises from a read error. This chain uses TRBV4-1 with TRBJ2-7; D not resolved. The CDR3 covers 16 residues. CDR1 and CDR2 from the germline V gene are MGHRA and YSYEKL. The CDR3 DNA is TGCGCCGGCAGCCAAGAATGGACCGAGACATGGCTCGGGCAGTACTAC. Its translation: CAGSQEWTETWLGQYY.

Turning to this clonotype: Compared with germline, one end of the junction differs, possibly owing to a read error. This chain joins TRBV11-2 and TRBJ2-1, with TRBD2 matching over 7 bases. CDR1 and CDR2 (germline): SGHAT, FQNNGV. CDR3 size: 16 residues. The CDR3 here is CTSSFRSSGSYNEQFF. CDR3 in DNA: TGTACCAGCAGCTTTCGGTCTAGCGGAAGTTACAATGAGCAGTTCTTC.

The chain recombines TRBV7-8 with TRBJ2-3, with unresolved D. The CDR3 covers 15 residues. The germline gives CDR1 SGHVS, CDR2 FQNEAQ. Trimming stripped 7 bases from V and 8 bases from J, with 22 bases between. CDR3 bases: TGTGCCAGCAACCTACGGGTCGACTGGGAAGGTACGCAGTATTTT. Amino acid sequence: CASNLRVDWEGTQYF.

As for this clonotype: A single base separates this from a much larger clone, so it may be a read error. The chain carries TRBV6-1 and TRBJ2-5, with a tentative D call TRBD2 (6 bases). V lost 11 bases, J lost 3 bases, and 13 bases lay in between. Germline V gene sequence: CDR1 MNHNS, CDR2 SASEGT. This CDR3 has 12 residues. In nucleotides, the CDR3 is TGTGCCTACCGCGCGGGAAAAGAGACCCAGTACTTC. This encodes CAYRAGKETQYF.